A single sample is the source of the 3 T cell receptor beta chains below, sequenced in a study of blood T cell repertoires in COVID-19. Some clones are missing from TCRdb's copy, which holds only in-frame ones; the method was immunoSEQ multiplex PCR. Among about 170,000 clones listed, around 87% were seen once. The sample was peripheral blood. The source of these receptors is a man in his 60s with COVID-19, enrolled during active disease.

This chain connects TRBV29-1 to TRBJ1-1, with 9 bases matching TRBD1. CDR1 and CDR2 (germline): SQVTM, ANQGSEA. V was pared by 6 bases and J by 4 bases, with 3 bases of the junction left unmatched. The CDR3 sequence is 12 residues long. CDR3 DNA: TGCAGCGTGGGGACAGGGCGCACTGAAGCTTTCTTT. Translation gives CSVGTGRTEAFF. Supplemented by reference TRBV29-1 and TRBJ1-1, the full variable domain reads SAVISQKPSRDICQRGTSLTIQCQVDSQVTMMFWYRQQPGQSLTLIATANQGSEATYESGFVIDKFPISRPNLTFSTLTVSNMSPEDSSIYLCSVGTGRTEAFFGQGTRLTVV.

This rearrangement joins TRBV19 to TRBJ1-5; no reliable D call. Germline lookup yields CDR1 LNHDA and CDR2 SQIVND (reference sequence). With 3 bases removed from V and 3 bases from J, the gap between germline ends came to 15 bases. The CDR3 is made up of 16 amino acids. CDR3 DNA: TGTGCCAGTAGTATTTTTTCCGTACAGAACAATCAGCCCCAGCATTTT. Translating it yields CASSIFSVQNNQPQHF.

DNA of the CDR3: TGTGCCAGCAGCACCGGGACAGGATATCAAAAACTGTTTTTT. Its protein product is CASSTGTGYQKLFF. This chain joins TRBV7-9 and TRBJ1-4; 8 positions agree with TRBD1. V was clipped by 5 bases and J by 9 bases; unmatched bases: 8. Germline V CDR1 and CDR2: SEHNR, FQNEAQ (reference sequence). The CDR3 length is 14 residues. Full variable domain (missing parts from reference TRBV7-9 and TRBJ1-4): DTGVSQNPRHKITKRGQNVTFRCDPISEHNRLYWYRQTLGQGPEFLTYFQNEAQLEKSRLLSDRFSAERPKGSFSTLEIQRTEQGDSAMYLCASSTGTGYQKLFFGSGTQLSVL.